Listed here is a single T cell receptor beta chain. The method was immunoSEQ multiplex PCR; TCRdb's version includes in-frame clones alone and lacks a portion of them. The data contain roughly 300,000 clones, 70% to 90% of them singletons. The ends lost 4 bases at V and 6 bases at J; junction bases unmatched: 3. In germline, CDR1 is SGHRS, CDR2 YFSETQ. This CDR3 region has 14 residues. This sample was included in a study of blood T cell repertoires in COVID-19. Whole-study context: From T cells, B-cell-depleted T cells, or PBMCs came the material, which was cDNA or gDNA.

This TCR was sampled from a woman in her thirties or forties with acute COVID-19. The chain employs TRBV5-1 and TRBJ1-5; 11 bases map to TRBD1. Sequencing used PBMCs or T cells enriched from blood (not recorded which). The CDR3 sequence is CASSGGTGGQPQHF. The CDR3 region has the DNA TGCGCCAGCAGCGGAGGGACAGGGGGTCAGCCCCAGCATTTT. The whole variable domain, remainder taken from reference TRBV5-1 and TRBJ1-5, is KAGVTQTPRYLIKTRGQQVTLSCSPISGHRSVSWYQQTPGQGLQFLFEYFSETQRNKGNFPGRFSGRQFSNSRSEMNVSTLELGDSALYLCASSGGTGGQPQHFGDGTRLSIL.